This paragraph covers one TCR beta chain sequence. As yet, its antigen is unknown. This specimen belongs to a study of CXCR3-negative and CXCR3-positive naive CD8 T cells. Study observations and caveats: Similarly elevated diversity marked both naive subsets, with memory CD8+ cells showing far lower diversity. CXCR3-expressing naive cells carried TRB CDR3s more hydrophobic than those of CXCR3-negative naive cells.

The TRB cDNA libraries were prepared by 5' RACE with UMI labels. TCRdb re-analyzed the 5' RACE reads; it lists each CDR3 protein once, without DNA. The sample's table shows around 60,000 distinct CDR3 sequences. The sorter processed each CD8+ T cell subset in triplicate at about 300,000 cells apiece. The sample comprised naive CXCR3+ CD8+ T cells from blood. Subset noted: CD45RO-CCR7+CD27+CD95- naive CD8+ T cells expressing CXCR3 (TNR3+). The source is a human donor in good health. Some clones in this sample may be carry-over from other donors' samples.

The CDR3 is CASSFGTGVGDTQYF. The rearrangement joins TRBV11-2 to TRBJ2-3; TCRdb lists TRBD1, though no DNA is available to test this call. Germline CDR1 reads SGHAT; CDR2 reads FQNNGV. This CDR3 region has 15 residues.